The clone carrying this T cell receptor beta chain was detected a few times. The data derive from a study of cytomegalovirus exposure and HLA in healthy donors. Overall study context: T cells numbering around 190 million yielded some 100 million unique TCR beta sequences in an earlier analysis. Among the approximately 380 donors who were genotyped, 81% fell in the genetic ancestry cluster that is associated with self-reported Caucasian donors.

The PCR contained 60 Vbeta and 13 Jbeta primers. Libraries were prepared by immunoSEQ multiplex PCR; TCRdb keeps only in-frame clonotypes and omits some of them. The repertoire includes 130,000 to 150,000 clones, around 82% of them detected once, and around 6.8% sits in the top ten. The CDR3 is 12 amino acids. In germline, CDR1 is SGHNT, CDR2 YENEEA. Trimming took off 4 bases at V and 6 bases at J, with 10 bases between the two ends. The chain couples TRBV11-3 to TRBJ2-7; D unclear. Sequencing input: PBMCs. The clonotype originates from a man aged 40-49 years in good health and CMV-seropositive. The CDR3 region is CASSSSPGEQYF. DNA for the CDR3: TGTGCCAGCAGCTCATCCCCGGGCGAGCAGTACTTC.